This T cell receptor beta chain was profiled in a study of persistence of HIV-infected CD4 T cells (dated by TCRdb to about 2020). General notes on the study: The median time participants had been on suppressive ART was about eight years. The TCR cluster analysis across participants included 8 participants for CMV and about 7 participants for Gag. CMV- and HIV-1 Gag-responding CD4+ T cells were isolated from ART-treated individuals so that antigen-driven clonal expansion of HIV-1-infected cells could be examined. TCRbeta sequencing assessed the clonality of all cells in each sorted population, while proviral sequencing assessed the clonality of infected cells. Apart from a couple of participants who underwent leukapheresis at a single time point, peripheral blood samples of up to roughly 200 mL were collected from participants at multiple time points. Anti-CD3/anti-CD28 stimulation activated a higher proportion of cells, with a lower memory fraction, than antigen stimulation. Results and caveats for the whole study, not just this receptor: Bulk TCR analyses could not be restricted to the rare CMV-responding cells that actually carried HIV-1 proviruses. Significantly lower TCRbeta richness was observed in CMV- and Gag-responding cells than in anti-CD3/anti-CD28-responding cells, and higher oligoclonality was observed in CMV-responding cells than in CD3/CD28-stimulated and Gag-responding cells. A correlation was observed between TCR oligoclonality and proviral oligoclonality within the same sorted populations. Enrichment of degenerate expanded CDR3beta sequences was found in antigen-responding cells, suggesting convergent selection of CD4+ responses to CMV and Gag. The study involved few individuals and tested only a limited range of antigens.

CDR1 and CDR2 were assigned from the germline V gene (reference sequence) as LGHDT and YNNKEL. Trimming removed 0 bases from V and 4 bases from J, leaving 6 bases between the germline ends. From cysteine to phenylalanine, the CDR3 is 13 amino acids long. Only the CDR3 portion is preserved as DNA: 39 bases, with reading frame beginning at the first base. The immunoSEQ hsTCRB assay version 4, run in survey mode, was used to sequence TCRbeta repertoires from genomic DNA. Genomic DNA was diluted to 9 to 10 ng/uL, and up to 1 ug per sample was used for TCRbeta sequencing. As for how the authors treated the data: Analysis of the TCRbeta data was done in ImmunoSeq Analyzer 3.0, and diversity was computed on productive nucleotide rearrangements. Lower-bound TCR diversity was estimated with the improved Chao index, and clonality with the Gini coefficient using the Immunarch R package. When different nucleotide rearrangements encoded the same CDR3beta amino acid sequence, each rearrangement was treated as a distinct clonotype. TCRbeta sequences significantly enriched in antigen-responding cells relative to anti-CD3/anti-CD28-activated cells were identified by differential abundance analysis. Using predicted peptide-MHC specificity as the basis, GLIPH2 grouped TCRs into clusters, both for each participant individually and for the merged data sets that combined participants. The clones in this table, taken by TCRdb from immuneACCESS, are in-frame only. Not every clone is retained; where verified, under half of the shortfall comes from an unresolved V gene, and the cause of the rest is unknown. V and J calls and clone size are as listed in that table; D and trimming were resolved from the DNA. The sample table shows under 55,000 clones, and about 85% are seen once. Jointly, the top ten make up approximately 0.45% of the sample.

In the paper's terms, the treatment or condition label means: suppressive antiretroviral therapy. Cells were stimulated with anti-CD3/anti-CD28 magnetic beads as a nonspecific positive control representing the CD4+ T cell repertoire. CD4+ T cells that responded were sorted based on upregulation of both CD40 ligand and CD69. HIV-1-infected adults in whom suppressive ART had been started during chronic infection were enrolled as participants. Participants had undetectable plasma HIV-1 RNA below 50 copies/mL for at least 4 years. To be included, participants needed a CD4+ T cell count above 400 cells/uL and a positive CMV serology. Before stimulation, PBMCs were isolated using density centrifugation and depleted of CD8+ T cells. CD8-depleted PBMCs were stimulated for around 20 hours with anti-CD28/CD49d costimulation, CD40-blocking antibody and enfuvirtide to prevent new infections. Cells were sorted on a Beckman Coulter MoFlo Legacy or XDP sorter, with propidium iodide excluding dead cells. For samples with more than one million cells, genomic DNA was extracted with the QIAamp DNA Mini Kit, and for all other samples the Quick-DNA Microprep Kit was used.

Remarks on this clone: Its antigen target is currently unknown. No base-level quality is on record; no much larger clone is a single base apart.

This specimen consisted of CD4+ T cells sorted from PBMCs after approximately 19-hour stimulation, obtained from a patient who received antiretroviral therapy. This specimen's cell subset or site label, interpreted: CD40L+CD69+ CD4 T cells responding to anti-CD3/anti-CD28 beads, representing the overall repertoire. This sequence was found in an adult woman with HIV who was CMV-seropositive. The rearrangement joined TRBV3-1 (or the pseudogene TRBV3-2) to TRBJ2-5; there is no confident call for the D gene. For the CDR3, the sequence is CASSQDPGETQYF. The nucleotide sequence is given as TGTGCCAGCAGCCAAGACCCAGGAGAGACCCAGTACTTC.